This is a list of T cell receptor beta chains from one sample in a study of cytomegalovirus exposure and HLA in healthy donors. Using immunoSEQ multiplex PCR, the repertoire was profiled, and TCRdb retains in-frame clones only, with some absent. In the table there are roughly 200,000 clones, 75% to 85% of which are singletons. Material for sequencing was PBMCs. The receptors originated from a woman in her thirties or forties in good health and CMV-seronegative. Each CDR3 is given with its conserved first and last residue. Each record gives: V gene, D gene, J gene, clone size, CDR3 DNA, CDR3 protein. D genes are given only for firm matches. Some rows have no size entry. The others give once, few or many, or a class for an expanded clone.

TRBV7-6	TRBD2	TRBJ2-3	.	TGTGCCAGCAGCTTAACGGCGCAACTAGCGGTTAGCACAGATACGCAGTATTTT	CASSLTAQLAVSTDTQYF
TRBV28	TRBD1	TRBJ2-7	.	TGTGCCAGCAGCTCATGGACAGGGGTAGCCTTGGGCGAGCAGTACTTC	CASSSWTGVALGEQYF
TRBV27	.	TRBJ1-1	few	TGTGCCAGCAGTTCCTCCACACGGACAGTGAACACTGAAGCTTTCTTT	CASSSSTRTVNTEAFF
TRBV5-6	.	TRBJ2-5	.	TGTGCCAGCAGCTTGGGGGGAGCTTTCCAAGAGACCCAGTACTTC	CASSLGGAFQETQYF
TRBV6-5	.	TRBJ1-4	.	TGTGCCAGCGCCGATCGACAGGAAAAACTGTTTTTT	CASADRQEKLFF
TRBV6-4	.	TRBJ2-1	once	TGTGCCAGCAGTGACTCAGGGGGGAGGGGGGAGCAGTTCTTC	CASSDSGGRGEQFF
TRBV2	.	TRBJ1-1	.	TGTGCCAGCAGCCCACAAGGGGCGAACACTGAAGCTTTCTTT	CASSPQGANTEAFF
TRBV30	TRBD1	TRBJ2-7	few	TGTGCCTGGAGTCCCGTGACAGGGGCTCTATGGGAGCAGTACTTC	CAWSPVTGALWEQYF
TRBV19	.	TRBJ2-5	.	TGTGCCAGTAGGAGGTCACTAGCAAAACAAGAGACCCAGTACTTC	CASRRSLAKQETQYF
TRBV19	TRBD1	TRBJ2-7	.	TGTGCCAGTAGTATAAGACAGGGCGACTACGAGCAGTACTTC	CASSIRQGDYEQYF
TRBV19	.	TRBJ1-5	.	TGTGCCAGTAGTATAGGGCAACCCCGTAGCAATCAGCCCCAGCATTTT	CASSIGQPRSNQPQHF
TRBV10-1	.	TRBJ2-1	few	TGCGCCAGCAGTGAGGGGTATATGAGGAATGAGCAGTTCTTC	CASSEGYMRNEQFF
TRBV7-9	.	TRBJ2-3	.	TGTGCCAGCAGCTTAGTTTCCCCCGCAGATACGCAGTATTTT	CASSLVSPADTQYF
TRBV7-4	TRBD2	TRBJ2-7	few	TGTGCCAGCAGTCCTAGCGGGAGGGCCTGCGACGAGCAGTACTTC	CASSPSGRACDEQYF
TRBV23-1	.	TRBJ1-1	.	TGCGCCAGCAGTCAAATGGTCAGGCCGAACACTGAAGCTTTCTTT	CASSQMVRPNTEAFF
TRBV19	.	TRBJ2-7	.	TGTGCCAGTACCCCAAGCCAGGGTTTCTACGAGCAGTACTTC	CASTPSQGFYEQYF
TRBV29-1	.	TRBJ2-5	.	TGCAGCGTTGTGGAACAGGGAGAGACCCAGTACTTC	CSVVEQGETQYF
TRBV13	.	TRBJ1-1	.	TGTGCCAGCAGCTTAGCGGGGTCCTCGAAGGCTTTCTTT	CASSLAGSSKAFF
TRBV7-9	TRBD2	TRBJ2-1	.	TGTGCCAGCGCGGGAGGGTCCCACAATGAGCAGTTCTTC	CASAGGSHNEQFF
TRBV29-1	TRBD1	TRBJ1-2	.	TGCAGCGTTGAAGATCTCTCAGGGGGTGGCTACACCTTC	CSVEDLSGGGYTF
TRBV19	.	TRBJ2-2	.	TGTGCCAGTAGTATAAGAGGGACCGGGGAGCTGTTTTTT	CASSIRGTGELFF
TRBV11-3	.	TRBJ2-2	once	TGTGCCAGCAGCCCCCGGGTGGGGCGAACGAACACCGGGGAGCTGTTTTTT	CASSPRVGRTNTGELFF
TRBV27	.	TRBJ1-6	.	TGTGCCAGCAGTTGGGCAGGGTCCAATTCACCCCTCCACTTT	CASSWAGSNSPLHF
TRBV6-5	.	TRBJ1-4	.	TGTGCCAGCAGTTACCGTAGAGGCGCTAATGAAAAACTGTTTTTT	CASSYRRGANEKLFF
TRBV30	.	TRBJ1-3	few	TGTGCCTGGAGCTGGGACATAACCTCTGGAAACACCATATATTTT	CAWSWDITSGNTIYF
TRBV6-5	TRBD1	TRBJ2-7	.	TGTGCCAGCAGTTACTCCGGGACAGGGGGATGGGAGCAGTACTTC	CASSYSGTGGWEQYF
TRBV7-8	.	TRBJ2-2	.	TGTGCCAGCAGCCCTTACAGGGAGTATCGCACCGGGGAGCTGTTTTTT	CASSPYREYRTGELFF
TRBV27	.	TRBJ1-2	once	TGTGCCAGCAGTTTATCCAGTAACTATGGCTACACCTTC	CASSLSSNYGYTF
TRBV10-3	.	TRBJ1-5	.	TGTGCCATCAGTGAGGGGGGGTTCAATCAGCCCCAGCATTTT	CAISEGGFNQPQHF
TRBV28	.	TRBJ1-1	.	TGTGCCAGCAGTTTTGAGACACAGCGGGAAGCTTTCTTT	CASSFETQREAFF